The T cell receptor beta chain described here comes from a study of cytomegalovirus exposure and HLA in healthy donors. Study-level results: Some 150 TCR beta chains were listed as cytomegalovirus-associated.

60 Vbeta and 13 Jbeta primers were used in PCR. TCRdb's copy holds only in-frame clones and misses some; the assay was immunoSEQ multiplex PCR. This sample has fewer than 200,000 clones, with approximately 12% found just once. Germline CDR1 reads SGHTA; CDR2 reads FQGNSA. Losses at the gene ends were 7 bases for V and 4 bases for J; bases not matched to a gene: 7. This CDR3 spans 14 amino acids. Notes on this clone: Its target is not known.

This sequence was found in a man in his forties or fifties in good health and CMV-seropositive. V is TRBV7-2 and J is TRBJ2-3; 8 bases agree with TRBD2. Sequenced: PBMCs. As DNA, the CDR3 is TGTGCCAGCACCGCGGGAGGTGGGGCAGATACGCAGTATTTT. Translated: CASTAGGGADTQYF.